The entry below describes one T cell receptor beta chain. Antigen unknown. This record belongs to a study of shared clonotypes between healthy human individuals. This CDR3 contains 19 residues. The V gene's germline CDR1 is SGHRS and CDR2 YFSETQ. Trimming cost V 0 bases and J 5 bases, with 23 bases left between them. Method: immunoSEQ multiplex PCR; TCRdb's copy keeps in-frame clones and lacks some. The sample records about 1 million clones, about 74% being singletons. General study points: On the whole, naive subsets had larger estimated richness than memory subsets had. Clonotypes shared by all four donors outscored non-shared clonotypes in generation probability.

The chain combines TRBV5-1 with TRBJ1-4, with D hard to call. Sequences were obtained from memory CD4+ T cells sorted from blood. Regarding subset: CD45RA-negative fraction. This receptor was obtained from a young man in good health. The CDR3 nucleotides are TGCGCCAGCAGCTTGGCCACCCCGGGGTGGCAGGAGAGGAATGAAAAACTGTTTTTT. Residues: CASSLATPGWQERNEKLFF.